This T cell receptor (beta chain) was sequenced for a study of CD8+CD57+ T cells in acquired aplastic anemia. Study as a whole: Yields of DNA that came from sorted CD4+ and CD8+ cells averaged about 3 ug.

Study-level points and caveats: Researchers reported that CD8+ Simpson's diversity was not significantly different in patients versus controls. A set of about 28 CD8+ CDR3 sequences was shared between patients and controls, and these sequences appeared highly expressed in patients.

CDR3 and TCR beta VDJ profiling relied on a genomic DNA template. MiXCR, run by TCRdb on the reads, gives a single entry per CDR3 protein. The data show around 190,000 distinct CDR3 sequences, roughly 56% seen once. J was trimmed by 1 base and V by 7 bases; bases with no gene match: 13. The germline CDR1 and CDR2 sequences are DFQATT and SNEGSKA (reference sequence). The length of the CDR3 is 16 residues. The sample holds many counts of this clonotype. Antigen specificity is unknown. The V and J genes are TRBV20-1 and TRBJ2-3; 8 bases line up with TRBD2. This clonotype was obtained from a human donor in good health, serving as a control. Sequencing was performed on sorted CD4+, CD8+, or CD8+CD57+ T cells (not recorded which) from PBMCs. The CDR3 reads CSVKTPTGGGTDTQYF. For the CDR3, the DNA is TGCAGTGTAAAGACCCCGACCGGGGGGGGCACAGATACGCAGTATTTT.